These 27 T cell receptor beta chains came from one sample sequenced in a study of cytomegalovirus exposure and HLA in healthy donors. Primers included in the PCR were 60 Vbeta and 13 Jbeta primers. Produced via immunoSEQ multiplex PCR; TCRdb's table is partial and in-frame only. This table holds over 200,000 clones, more than 75% found once. Sequenced material: PBMCs. The receptors shown here come from a human donor in good health.

The rearrangement uses TRBV11-2 and TRBJ1-1; D remains unclear. The CDR3 is made up of 16 amino acids. V was pared by 5 bases and J by 3 bases, with 19 bases between. Germline V gives CDR1 SGHAT, CDR2 FQNNGV. CDR3 in DNA: TGTGCCAGCAGCCCAATGTGGGCATCGGAGGACACTGAAGCTTTCTTT. Translation: CASSPMWASEDTEAFF.

The rearrangement uses TRBV10-3 and TRBJ2-7; 12 bases are shared with TRBD2. The CDR3 extends over 13 amino acids. Trimming cost V 8 bases and J 7 bases; bases outside gene matches: 6. Germline lookup yields CDR1 ENHRY and CDR2 SYGVKD. The chain's CDR3 is CAIGSSGRGEQYF. The CDR3 nucleotides are TGTGCCATCGGGTCTAGCGGGAGGGGTGAGCAGTACTTC.

For the CDR3, the DNA is TGTGCCAGCAGGAGGACAGGGGGCACCCATGGCTACACCTTC. Protein: CASRRTGGTHGYTF. The rearrangement joins TRBV6-1 to TRBJ1-2; 11 bases agree with TRBD1. CDR3 size: 14 residues. The germline V gene encodes CDR1 MNHNS and CDR2 SASEGT. J gave up 6 bases and V 6 bases, and 6 bases lay outside the gene matches.

V and J are TRBV5-1 and TRBJ2-7, with TRBD2 matching over 10 bases. The CDR3 spans 14 residues. J lost 7 bases, V lost 2 bases, and 6 bases had no gene match. The germline CDR1 and CDR2 sequences are SGHRS and YFSETQ. The CDR3 DNA reads as TGCGCCAGCAGCTTTGCTAGCGGGAGTGGAGAGCAGTACTTC. It encodes CASSFASGSGEQYF.

In nucleotides, the CDR3 is TGTGCCAGTAGCATCCAACCGGGACTAGCGGGAGTGCGTCGAGAGACCCAGTACTTC. Amino acid sequence: CASSIQPGLAGVRRETQYF. This rearrangement joins TRBV19 to TRBJ2-5, with 14 bases aligning to TRBD2. This CDR3 spans 19 amino acids. CDR1 and CDR2 from the germline V gene are LNHDA and SQIVND (reference sequence). The V gene end was trimmed by 6 bases and the J gene end by 4 bases; junction bases not matched to a gene: 16.

The chain has TRBV6-5 and TRBJ2-7, with 8 bases that match TRBD2. CDR3 size: 14 residues. The germline gives CDR1 MNHEY, CDR2 SVGAGI. J gave up 7 bases and V 7 bases, and 12 bases lay outside the gene matches. CDR3 sequence reads: CASTDAAGVGEQYF. CDR3 coding DNA: TGTGCCAGCACCGACGCAGCGGGAGTGGGGGAGCAGTACTTC.

The table lists this clone with a count of one. The V gene is TRBV5-4, the J gene TRBJ1-2; D perhaps matches TRBD1 (6 bases). Trimming shortened V by 3 bases and J by 1 base, and 13 bases separated the two germline ends. The CDR3 length is 15 residues. Germline assignment: CDR1 SGHNT and CDR2 YYREEE (reference sequence). In nucleotides, the CDR3 is TGTGCCAGCAGCTACCAGGGAGGGGGTAACTATGGCTACACCTTC. Its translation is CASSYQGGGNYGYTF.

This sequence joins TRBV6-5 and TRBJ2-7; D perhaps matches TRBD2 (7 bases). Trimming took 2 bases from V and 5 from J, leaving 19 bases between them. Germline CDR1 reads MNHEY; CDR2 reads SVGAGI. The length of the CDR3 is 16 residues. CDR3 nucleotides: TGTGCCAGCAGTTACAGCCGGGGGGCGAATTCGCACGAGCAGTACTTC. Translation gives CASSYSRGANSHEQYF.

V is TRBV28 and J is TRBJ2-7; TRBD1 might be the D (5 bases). The germline gives CDR1 MDHEN, CDR2 SYDVKM. The V end lost 2 bases, the J end lost 7 bases, and 12 bases lay between the germline ends. The CDR3 contains 13 residues. CDR3 residues: CASSLGPGREQYF. In nucleotides, the CDR3 is TGTGCCAGCAGTTTAGGTCCAGGGCGGGAGCAGTACTTC.

The chain recombines TRBV7-9 with TRBJ2-2; possibly TRBD2 for D (6 bases). Germline loops: CDR1 SEHNR, CDR2 FQNEAQ (reference sequence). Trimming removed 3 bases from V and 4 bases from J, with 9 bases in between. This CDR3 is built from 14 residues. DNA of the CDR3: TGTGCCAGCAGCTTTGGGGGGAGCACCGGGGAGCTGTTTTTT. This sequence encodes CASSFGGSTGELFF.

The J gene is TRBJ2-3, the V gene TRBV10-3; 10 nucleotides match TRBD2. Germline CDR1 and CDR2: ENHRY and SYGVKD. V lost 4 bases and J lost 5; bases outside the gene matches: 21. CDR3 length: 20 residues. The chain's CDR3 is CAISARGGFLAGAGIDTQYF. The CDR3 DNA sequence: TGTGCCATCAGTGCCCGTGGGGGGTTTCTAGCGGGAGCCGGGATAGATACGCAGTATTTT.

The chain is built from TRBV6-5 and TRBJ2-1; 10 positions match TRBD1. This CDR3 region has 15 residues. Germline CDR1 and CDR2: MNHEY and SVGAGI. Losses at the gene ends were 3 bases for V and 6 bases for J; bases not matched to a gene: 5. Here the CDR3 DNA reads TGTGCCAGCAGTTATTACGGGACAGGGGTCAATGAGCAGTTCTTC. Its protein product is CASSYYGTGVNEQFF.

The V call is TRBV18, the J call TRBJ2-7, with a weak D call TRBD1 (5 bases). This CDR3 has 15 residues. V lost 6 bases and J 0 bases, leaving 15 bases between the germline ends. CDR1 KGHSH and CDR2 LQKENI come from the germline V gene. The CDR3 bases are TGTGCCAGCTCCTTAGGAGCAGGGAACTCCTACGAGCAGTACTTC. Amino acid sequence: CASSLGAGNSYEQYF.

CDR3 loop: CASSQAGSTMELFF. The CDR3 coding sequence is TGCGCCAGCAGCCAAGCGGGGTCAACCATGGAGCTGTTTTTT. The chain recombines TRBV4-1 with TRBJ2-2; TRBD2 is a possible D gene (5 bases). V lost 1 base and J lost 10, with 13 bases in between. Germline V gives CDR1 MGHRA, CDR2 YSYEKL. The CDR3 is 14 residues long.

The chain is built from TRBV7-9 and TRBJ2-7; D possibly corresponds to TRBD2 (6 bases). The germline V gene has CDR1 SEHNR and CDR2 FQNEAQ (reference sequence). Trimming took 5 bases from V and 3 from J, leaving 14 bases between them. CDR3 length equals 14 residues. In nucleotides, the CDR3 is TGTGCCAGCAGCCTCGGGGGACGGATCTACGAGCAGTACTTC. Translating it yields CASSLGGRIYEQYF.

The rearrangement links TRBV19 to TRBJ1-1; 7 bases are a match to TRBD1. V was clipped by 8 bases and J by 0 bases; unmatched bases: 15. Germline lookup yields CDR1 LNHDA and CDR2 SQIVND (reference sequence). This CDR3 has 17 amino acids. Here the CDR3 DNA reads TGTGCCAGTTTCCAGACTCGGGACAGTATAATGAACACTGAAGCTTTCTTT. Residues: CASFQTRDSIMNTEAFF.

Of note for this clone: The germline gene is not matched at one end of the junction; a read error may be the cause. The chain is built from TRBV7-9 and TRBJ2-7, with D perhaps TRBD1 (6 bases). This CDR3 region has 13 residues. Germline lookup yields CDR1 SEHNR and CDR2 FQNEAQ (reference sequence). The CDR3, as DNA: TGTTCCAGCAGCCCACAGGGCTCCTACGAGCAGTACTTC. This codes for CSSSPQGSYEQYF.

Remarks on this clone: The identical CDR3 is also encoded by other nucleotide sequences in the sample. The chain uses TRBV11-3 and TRBJ1-1; unclear D gene. This CDR3 contains 13 residues. Trimming left V 5 bases short and J 5 bases short, with 12 bases between. CDR1 is SGHNT and CDR2 is YENEEA in the germline V gene. CDR3: CASSLRGNTEAFF. CDR3 bases: TGTGCCAGCAGCCTCCGGGGTAATACTGAAGCTTTCTTT.

This clone was found once. The V call is TRBV19, the J call TRBJ1-3; 8 bases align to TRBD1. V lost 6 bases and J lost 2; bases outside the gene matches: 6. Germline V gene lookup returns CDR1 LNHDA and CDR2 SQIVND (reference sequence). The CDR3 is 15 amino acids. The CDR3 region has the DNA TGTGCCAGTAGCCATGAGGACAGGGCTGGAAACACCATATATTTT. As protein: CASSHEDRAGNTIYF.

This rearrangement joins TRBV5-1 to TRBJ2-7; D gene ambiguous. Trimming took off 4 bases at V and 0 bases at J, with 17 bases between the two ends. From germline, CDR1 is SGHRS and CDR2 YFSETQ. This CDR3 has 16 residues. CDR3 in amino acids: CASSPHGAESSYEQYF. Written as DNA, the CDR3 is TGCGCCAGCAGCCCGCATGGTGCGGAGAGCTCCTACGAGCAGTACTTC.

The V gene is TRBV6-4, the J gene TRBJ2-3; 11 bases agree with TRBD2. CDR1 and CDR2 (germline): MRHNA, SNTAGT. V lost 5 bases and J lost 3; bases outside the gene matches: 7. The CDR3 has 16 residues. This CDR3 is CASSLAGTSGTDTQYF. The DNA for the CDR3 is TGTGCCAGCAGTTTGGCCGGGACTAGCGGAACAGATACGCAGTATTTT.

This clone was seen only a few times. The chain has TRBV5-5 and TRBJ1-1; D is perhaps TRBD1 (5 bases). Trimming shortened V by 4 bases and J by 4 bases, and 17 bases separated the two germline ends. This CDR3 region has 15 residues. CDR1 SGHKS and CDR2 YYEKEE come from the germline V gene (reference sequence). For the CDR3, the DNA is TGTGCCAGCAGCCGCGGGGCGGGGATGACCACTGAAGCTTTCTTT. Its translation: CASSRGAGMTTEAFF.

The gene calls are TRBV10-3 and TRBJ2-5; D gene unclear. From germline, CDR1 is ENHRY and CDR2 SYGVKD. The length of the CDR3 is 14 residues. Trimming removed 2 bases at V and 2 bases at J, with 9 bases between. The CDR3 is CAISERVAQETQYF. CDR3 coding DNA: TGTGCCATCAGTGAGCGAGTAGCTCAAGAGACCCAGTACTTC.

This chain connects TRBV7-6 to TRBJ2-1; 7 nucleotides match TRBD2. The CDR3 contains 15 residues. The V gene's germline CDR1 is SGHVS and CDR2 FNYEAQ. Trimming removed 1 base from V and 6 bases from J; junction bases left unmatched: 6. The CDR3 coding sequence is TGTGCCAGCAGCTTAGGGGGGGGACCGACCAATGAGCAGTTCTTC. Its translation: CASSLGGGPTNEQFF. Variable domain in full (rest from reference TRBV7-6 and TRBJ2-1): GAGVSQSPRYKVTKRGQDVALRCDPISGHVSLYWYRQALGQGPEFLTYFNYEAQQDKSGLPNDRFSAERPEGSISTLTIQRTEQRDSAMYRCASSLGGGPTNEQFFGPGTRLTVL.

The J gene is TRBJ2-2, the V gene TRBV10-3, with a tentative D call TRBD1 (6 bases). The CDR3 length is 14 residues. The V end lost 5 bases, the J end lost 5 bases, and 12 bases lay between the germline ends. Per the germline V gene, CDR1 is ENHRY and CDR2 is SYGVKD. CDR3 loop: CAISTGRETGELFF. The CDR3 nucleotides read TGTGCCATCAGTACAGGGCGAGAAACCGGGGAGCTGTTTTTT.

The chain recombines TRBV27 with TRBJ1-1; perhaps TRBD1 as D (6 bases). Germline CDR1 MNHEY, CDR2 SMNVEV (reference sequence). CDR3 length: 14 residues. Trimming stripped 2 bases from V and 4 bases from J, with 11 bases between. For the CDR3, the DNA is TGTGCCAGCAGTTTAGCAGGGGTAGTCACTGAAGCTTTCTTT. Its protein product is CASSLAGVVTEAFF.

The rearrangement links TRBV27 to TRBJ2-1, with 8 nucleotides matching TRBD2. From germline, CDR1 is MNHEY and CDR2 SMNVEV (reference sequence). The trim removed 8 bases at V and 7 bases at J, leaving 10 bases unmatched. The CDR3 totals 14 residues. CDR3: CASQPGGSLNEQFF. The CDR3 region has the DNA TGTGCCAGCCAGCCGGGGGGGAGCTTAAATGAGCAGTTCTTC.